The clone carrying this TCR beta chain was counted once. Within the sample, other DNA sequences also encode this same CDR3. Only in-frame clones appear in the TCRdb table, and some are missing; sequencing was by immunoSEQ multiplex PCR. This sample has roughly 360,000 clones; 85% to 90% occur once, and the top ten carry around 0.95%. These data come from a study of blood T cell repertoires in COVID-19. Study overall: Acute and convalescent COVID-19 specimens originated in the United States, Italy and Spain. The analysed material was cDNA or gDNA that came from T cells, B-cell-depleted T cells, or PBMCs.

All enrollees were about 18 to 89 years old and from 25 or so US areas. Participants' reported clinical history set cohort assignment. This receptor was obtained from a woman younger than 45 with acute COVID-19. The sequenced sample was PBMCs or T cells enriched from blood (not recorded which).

CDR3 residues: CASSSGGGNTEAFF. The DNA of the CDR3 is TGCGCCAGCAGCTCCGGCGGAGGGAACACTGAAGCTTTCTTT. The chain uses TRBV5-1 and TRBJ1-1, with D unclear. CDR1 is SGHRS and CDR2 is YFSETQ in the germline V gene. The CDR3 loop spans 14 amino acids. Trimming removed 3 bases at V and 1 base at J, with 10 bases between.